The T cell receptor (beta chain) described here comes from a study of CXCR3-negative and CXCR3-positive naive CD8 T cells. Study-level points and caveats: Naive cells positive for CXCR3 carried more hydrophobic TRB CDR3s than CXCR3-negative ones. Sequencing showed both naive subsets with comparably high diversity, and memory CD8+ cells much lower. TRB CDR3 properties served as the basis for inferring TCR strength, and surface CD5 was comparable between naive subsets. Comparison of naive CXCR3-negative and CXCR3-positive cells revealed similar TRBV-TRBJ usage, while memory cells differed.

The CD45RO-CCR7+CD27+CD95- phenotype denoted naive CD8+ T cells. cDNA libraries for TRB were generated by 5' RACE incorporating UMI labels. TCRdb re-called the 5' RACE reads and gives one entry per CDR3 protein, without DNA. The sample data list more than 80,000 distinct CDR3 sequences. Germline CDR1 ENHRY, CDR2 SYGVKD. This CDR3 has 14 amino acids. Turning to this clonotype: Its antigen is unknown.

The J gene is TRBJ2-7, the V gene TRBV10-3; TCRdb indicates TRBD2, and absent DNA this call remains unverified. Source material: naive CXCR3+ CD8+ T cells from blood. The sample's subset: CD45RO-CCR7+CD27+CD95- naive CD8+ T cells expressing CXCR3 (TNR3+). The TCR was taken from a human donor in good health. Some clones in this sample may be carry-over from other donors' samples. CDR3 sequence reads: CAISPGLAGTEQYF.